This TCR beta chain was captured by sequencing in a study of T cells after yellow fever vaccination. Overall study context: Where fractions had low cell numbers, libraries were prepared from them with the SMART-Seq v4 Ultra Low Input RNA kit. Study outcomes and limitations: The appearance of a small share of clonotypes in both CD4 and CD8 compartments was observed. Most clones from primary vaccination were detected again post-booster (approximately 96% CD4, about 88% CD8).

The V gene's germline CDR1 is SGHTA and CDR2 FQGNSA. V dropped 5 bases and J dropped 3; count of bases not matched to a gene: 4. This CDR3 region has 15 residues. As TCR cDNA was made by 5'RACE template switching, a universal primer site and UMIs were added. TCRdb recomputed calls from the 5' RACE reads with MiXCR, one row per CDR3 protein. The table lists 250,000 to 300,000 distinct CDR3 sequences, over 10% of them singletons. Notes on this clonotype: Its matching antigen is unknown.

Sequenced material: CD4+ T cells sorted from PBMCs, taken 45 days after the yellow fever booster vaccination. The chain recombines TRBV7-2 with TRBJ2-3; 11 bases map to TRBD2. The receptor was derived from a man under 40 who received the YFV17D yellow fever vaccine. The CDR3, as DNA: TGTGCCAGCAGCCCCCGACTAGCGGGAACAGATACGCAGTATTTT. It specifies CASSPRLAGTDTQYF.